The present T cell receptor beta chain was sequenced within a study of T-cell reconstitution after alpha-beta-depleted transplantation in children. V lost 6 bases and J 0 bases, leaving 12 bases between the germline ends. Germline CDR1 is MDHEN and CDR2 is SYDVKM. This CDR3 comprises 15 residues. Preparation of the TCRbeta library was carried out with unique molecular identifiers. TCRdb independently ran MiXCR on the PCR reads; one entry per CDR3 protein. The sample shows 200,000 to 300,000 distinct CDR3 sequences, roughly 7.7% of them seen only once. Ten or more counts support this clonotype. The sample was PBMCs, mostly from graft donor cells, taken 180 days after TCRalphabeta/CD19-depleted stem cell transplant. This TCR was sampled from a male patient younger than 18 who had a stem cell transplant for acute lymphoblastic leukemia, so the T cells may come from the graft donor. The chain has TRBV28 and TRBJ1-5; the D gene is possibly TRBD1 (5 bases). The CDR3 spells CASSYTGYSNQPQHF. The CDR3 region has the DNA TGTGCCAGCAGCTATACAGGCTATAGCAATCAGCCCCAGCATTTT.